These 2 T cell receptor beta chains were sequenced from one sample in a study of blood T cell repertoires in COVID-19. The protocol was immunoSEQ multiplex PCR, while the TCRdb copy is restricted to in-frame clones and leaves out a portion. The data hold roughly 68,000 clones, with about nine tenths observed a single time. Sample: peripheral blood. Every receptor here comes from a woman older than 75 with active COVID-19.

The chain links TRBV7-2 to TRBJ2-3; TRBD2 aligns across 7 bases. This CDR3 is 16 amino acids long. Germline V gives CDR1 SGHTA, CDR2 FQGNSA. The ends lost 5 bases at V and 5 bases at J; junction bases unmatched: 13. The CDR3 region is CASSLGGRTRGDTQYF. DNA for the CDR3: TGTGCCAGCAGCCTCGGCGGGAGAACCCGGGGAGATACGCAGTATTTT.

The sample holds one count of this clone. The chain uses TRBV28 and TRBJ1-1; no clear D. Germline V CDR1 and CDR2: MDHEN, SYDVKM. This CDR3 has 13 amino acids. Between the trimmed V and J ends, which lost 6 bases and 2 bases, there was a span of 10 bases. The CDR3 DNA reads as TGTGCCAGCAGGGACTTCGGAAACACTGAAGCTTTCTTT. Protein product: CASRDFGNTEAFF. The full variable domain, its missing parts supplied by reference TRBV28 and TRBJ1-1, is DVKVTQSSRYLVKRTGEKVFLECVQDMDHENMFWYRQDPGLGLRLIYFSYDVKMKEKGDIPEGYSVSREKKERFSLILESASTNQTSMYLCASRDFGNTEAFFGQGTRLTVV.